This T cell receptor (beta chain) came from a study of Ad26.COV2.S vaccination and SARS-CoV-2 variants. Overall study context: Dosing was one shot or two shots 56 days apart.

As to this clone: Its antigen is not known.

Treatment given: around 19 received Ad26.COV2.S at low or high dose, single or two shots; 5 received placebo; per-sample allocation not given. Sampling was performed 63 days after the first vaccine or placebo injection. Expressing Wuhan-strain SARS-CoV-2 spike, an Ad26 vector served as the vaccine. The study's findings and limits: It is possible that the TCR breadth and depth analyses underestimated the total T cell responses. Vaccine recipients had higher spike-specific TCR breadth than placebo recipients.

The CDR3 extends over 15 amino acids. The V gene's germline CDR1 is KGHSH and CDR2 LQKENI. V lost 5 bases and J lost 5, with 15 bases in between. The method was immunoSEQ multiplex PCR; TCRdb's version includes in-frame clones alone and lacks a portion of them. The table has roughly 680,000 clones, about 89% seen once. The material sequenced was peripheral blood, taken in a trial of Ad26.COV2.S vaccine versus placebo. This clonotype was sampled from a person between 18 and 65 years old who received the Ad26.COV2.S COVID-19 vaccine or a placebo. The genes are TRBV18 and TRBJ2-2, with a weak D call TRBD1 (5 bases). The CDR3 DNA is TGTGCCAGCTCAAAGGCCAGGGAAAATACCGGGGAGCTGTTTTTT. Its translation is CASSKARENTGELFF.